These T cell receptor beta chains were read from a single sample in a study of shared clonotypes between healthy human individuals. Generated by immunoSEQ multiplex PCR, the TCRdb table keeps only in-frame clones and is missing some. The sample consists of some 900,000 clones, roughly 72% of them appearing once. Input material: memory CD4+ T cells sorted from blood. These receptors came from a man aged 18-30 years in good health. CDR3s include the opening cysteine and the closing phenylalanine or tryptophan. The D gene is left open where the match is weak. Clone size is stated in some rows and not others, as once, few, many or a class when expanded.

clone_size | j_call | v_call | d_call | cdr3_aa | cdr3_nt
- | TRBJ2-5 | TRBV28 | TRBD1 | CASSGDRRETQYF | TGTGCCAGCAGTGGGGACAGGAGAGAGACCCAGTACTTC
once | TRBJ2-3 | TRBV15 | - | CATSTTGISATDTQYF | TGTGCCACCAGCACCACGGGAATTTCAGCCACAGATACGCAGTATTTT
- | TRBJ1-2 | TRBV25-1 | - | CASSWPAGEGYGYTF | TGTGCCAGCAGTTGGCCGGCGGGGGAAGGCTATGGCTACACCTTC
- | TRBJ2-7 | TRBV5-1 | TRBD1 | CASSVAGTGGEQYF | TGCGCCAGCAGCGTCGCCGGGACAGGGGGCGAGCAGTACTTC
- | TRBJ2-2 | TRBV5-4 | TRBD2 | CASTPGSGGPNTGELFF | TGTGCCAGCACCCCAGGTAGCGGGGGGCCGAACACCGGGGAGCTGTTTTTT
- | TRBJ1-5 | TRBV6-1 | - | CASSDTPNSNQPQHF | TGTGCCAGCAGCGATACACCCAATAGCAATCAGCCCCAGCATTTT
- | TRBJ2-3 | TRBV9 | - | CASSRVGDTQYF | TGTGCCAGCAGCCGCGTCGGAGATACGCAGTATTTT
- | TRBJ1-6 | TRBV2 | TRBD1 | CASSGTGLQFSYNSPLHF | TGTGCCAGCAGTGGGACAGGGCTACAATTCTCCTATAATTCACCCCTCCACTTT
- | TRBJ2-5 | TRBV5-1 | TRBD2 | CASSSAGVGETQYF | TGCGCCAGCAGCTCAGCGGGGGTAGGAGAGACCCAGTACTTC
- | TRBJ1-1 | TRBV11-1 | - | CASSLFPSNTEAFF | TGTGCCAGCAGCTTATTCCCGTCTAACACTGAAGCTTTCTTT
- | TRBJ1-6 | TRBV6-5 | - | CASSRTVGYNSPLHF | TGTGCCAGCAGCCGAACGGTGGGCTATAATTCACCCCTCCACTTT
- | TRBJ1-5 | TRBV6-6 | - | CASSYSADSNQPQHF | TGTGCCAGCAGTTACTCCGCTGATAGCAATCAGCCCCAGCATTTT
- | TRBJ2-4 | TRBV25-1 | TRBD2 | CASSEYGGGTQYF | TGTGCCAGCAGTGAATATGGCGGGGGAACTCAGTACTTC
- | TRBJ1-3 | TRBV25-1 | - | CASSERGSGNTIYF | TGTGCCAGCAGTGAAAGGGGCTCTGGAAACACCATATATTTT
- | TRBJ2-7 | TRBV29-1 | - | CSVLKFAGEQYF | TGCAGCGTTCTCAAGTTCGCTGGCGAGCAGTACTTC
- | TRBJ1-2 | TRBV18 | TRBD1 | CASSPSGTGNYGYTF | TGTGCCAGCTCACCTTCCGGGACAGGCAACTATGGCTACACCTTC
- | TRBJ2-4 | TRBV29-1 | - | CSVEFGGSLQYF | TGCAGCGTTGAATTTGGTGGGAGCCTTCAGTACTTC
- | TRBJ2-2 | TRBV9 | - | CASSASVGGAGELFF | TGTGCCAGCAGCGCCTCGGTCGGAGGAGCCGGGGAGCTGTTTTTT
once | TRBJ1-1 | TRBV6-1 | - | CASSDVTGDTEAFF | TGTGCCAGCAGTGATGTTACAGGAGACACTGAAGCTTTCTTT
once | TRBJ2-5 | TRBV29-1 | - | CSVEKGGETQYF | TGCAGCGTTGAGAAAGGAGGAGAGACCCAGTACTTC
- | TRBJ2-3 | TRBV5-1 | TRBD2 | CASSTRTSGPSTDTQYF | TGCGCCAGCAGCACAAGGACTAGCGGGCCTAGCACAGATACGCAGTATTTT
few | TRBJ1-2 | TRBV5-5 | - | CASSFGHFAGTGRDGYTF | TGTGCCAGCAGCTTCGGTCATTTCGCCGGGACCGGCCGCGATGGCTACACCTTC
once | TRBJ2-7 | TRBV5-1 | TRBD2 | CASSSTLAGGEQYF | TGCGCCAGCAGCTCGACCCTAGCGGGAGGCGAGCAGTACTTC
- | TRBJ2-1 | TRBV6-1 | - | CASSESGRGKDEQFF | TGTGCCAGCAGTGAATCGGGACGGGGAAAGGATGAGCAGTTCTTC
many | TRBJ2-5 | TRBV19 | - | CASSMRVGPIQETQYF | TGTGCCAGTAGTATGCGGGTAGGACCAATTCAAGAGACCCAGTACTTC
- | TRBJ2-7 | TRBV10-3 | - | CAISEGTYEQYF | TGTGCCATCAGCGAAGGGACCTACGAGCAGTACTTC
- | TRBJ1-3 | TRBV6-4 | - | CASAEVAGNTIYF | TGTGCCAGCGCTGAGGTAGCCGGAAACACCATATATTTT
- | TRBJ2-5 | TRBV7-2 | - | CASSPTGFGGETQYF | TGTGCCAGCAGCCCCACAGGGTTTGGGGGGGAGACCCAGTACTTC